Shown below are 30 T cell receptor beta chains from a single sample sequenced in a study of response to subunit inactivated influenza vaccine. TCRdb passed the RT-PCR reads through MiXCR, listing each CDR3 protein once. The sample consists of roughly 700,000 distinct CDR3 sequences, around 14% of them appearing once. Source: PBMCs from blood, taken 12 days after vaccination. The receptors were gathered from a man in his forties or fifties who received an inactivated influenza vaccine.

This clonotype was seen at least ten times. This chain uses TRBV27 with TRBJ2-1; D gene uncertain. The length of the CDR3 is 14 residues. V lost 4 bases, J lost 4 bases, and 11 bases lay in between. Germline loops: CDR1 MNHEY, CDR2 SMNVEV (reference sequence). The CDR3, as DNA: TGTGCCAGCAGTTCGTTTAGCAGGTACAATGAGCAGTTCTTC. Translation: CASSSFSRYNEQFF.

Only a few counts were recorded for this clonotype. V usage is TRBV11-2 and J usage is TRBJ2-7; D may match TRBD1 or TRBD2 (5 bases each). Trimming stripped 5 bases from V and 3 bases from J, with 14 bases between. CDR1 is SGHAT and CDR2 is FQNNGV in the germline V gene. This CDR3 has 14 residues. The CDR3 sequence is CASSPRDGVYEQYF. DNA of the CDR3: TGTGCCAGCAGCCCCCGGGACGGAGTCTACGAGCAGTACTTC. The full variable domain, with the rest looked up from reference TRBV11-2 and TRBJ2-7, is EAGVAQSPRYKIIEKRQSVAFWCNPISGHATLYWYQQILGQGPKLLIQFQNNGVVDDSQLPKDRFSAERLKGVDSTLKIQPAKLEDSAVYLCASSPRDGVYEQYFGPGTRLTVT.

The chain is built from TRBV19 and TRBJ1-2; D uncertain. This CDR3 comprises 13 residues. Trimming left V 7 bases short and J 4 bases short, with 13 bases between. Germline assignment: CDR1 LNHDA and CDR2 SQIVND (reference sequence). The CDR3 loop is CASNPAPRYGYTF. For the CDR3, the DNA is TGTGCCAGTAACCCGGCACCACGCTATGGCTACACCTTC.

This clonotype was observed a handful of times. The chain uses TRBV2 and TRBJ2-2, with TRBD2 identical over 10 bases. The length of the CDR3 is 14 residues. Trimming cost V 8 bases and J 5 bases; bases outside gene matches: 5. Germline CDR1 and CDR2: SNHLY and FYNNEI. CDR3 amino acids: CASRASGGTGELFF. For the CDR3, the DNA is TGTGCCAGCCGGGCTAGCGGGGGAACCGGGGAGCTGTTTTTT.

V is TRBV7-2 and J is TRBJ2-2; D possibly corresponds to TRBD2 (7 bases). Germline CDR1 is SGHTA and CDR2 is FQGNSA. V was cut by 5 bases and J by 5 bases, with 18 bases left in between. The CDR3 contains 16 residues. Here the CDR3 reads CASSLGGGAGTGELFF. As DNA, the CDR3 is TGTGCCAGCAGCCTGGGTGGGGGGGCTGGTACCGGGGAGCTGTTTTTT.

This chain uses TRBV7-8 with TRBJ2-2; TRBD2 agrees at 9 bases. J lost 0 bases, V lost 5 bases, and 4 bases had no gene match. This CDR3 is 16 amino acids long. Looked up from germline, CDR1 is SGHVS and CDR2 is FQNEAQ. The CDR3 loop is CASSPRTSANTGELFF. Written as DNA, the CDR3 is TGTGCCAGCAGCCCCAGGACTAGCGCGAACACCGGGGAGCTGTTTTTT.

The rearrangement links TRBV12-3 or TRBV12-4 to TRBJ2-7; no clear D gene. V gave up 5 bases and J gave up 7 bases, with 15 bases separating them. CDR3 length: 13 amino acids. CDR3 nucleotides: TGTGCCAGCAGTCGGGCACATGGATTGGAGCAGTACTTC. It is translated as CASSRAHGLEQYF.

In this sample, this clonotype turned up many times. The gene calls are TRBV20-1 and TRBJ2-1, with 9 bases identical to TRBD2. V lost 4 bases to trimming and J lost 3 bases; unmatched junction nucleotides: 10. CDR1 and CDR2 from the germline V gene are DFQATT and SNEGSKA (reference sequence). The CDR3 length is 16 residues. The CDR3 reads CSATLNVAGVYNEQFF. In nucleotides, the CDR3 is TGCAGTGCTACCCTAAACGTAGCGGGAGTCTACAATGAGCAGTTCTTC.

This sequence joins TRBV3-1 and TRBJ2-1; D might be TRBD1 (7 bases). The CDR3 is 17 amino acids. The germline V and J ends were trimmed by 10 bases and 9 bases, with 31 bases remaining between them. The germline V gene encodes CDR1 LGHDT and CDR2 YNNKEL (reference sequence). CDR3 coding DNA: TGTGCCACCACCCAAAATTACCGGAGGGGGCGCAAGACTGAGCAGTTCTTC. This translates into CATTQNYRRGRKTEQFF.

The table lists this clonotype with a few counts. CDR3 in DNA: TGCAGTGCTAGAGTTACATACAATCAGCCCCAGCATTTT. It encodes CSARVTYNQPQHF. The rearrangement uses TRBV20-1 and TRBJ1-5; D ambiguous. The germline gives CDR1 DFQATT, CDR2 SNEGSKA (reference sequence). The CDR3 has 13 residues. V lost 1 base, J lost 3 bases, and 7 bases lay in between.

The sample holds many counts of this clonotype. The V gene is TRBV20-1, the J gene TRBJ1-5; 9 bases map to TRBD1. This CDR3 region has 14 residues. Germline V gene lookup returns CDR1 DFQATT and CDR2 SNEGSKA (reference sequence). The trim removed 6 bases at V and 6 bases at J, leaving 9 bases unmatched. The CDR3 DNA reads as TGCAGTGCGGGGGGACAGGGCAAAACTCAGCCCCAGCATTTT. Protein product: CSAGGQGKTQPQHF.

The rearrangement joins TRBV5-5 to TRBJ2-5; 7 positions match TRBD1. CDR1 is SGHKS, CDR2 YYEKEE, per germline (reference sequence). Germline trimming cut 5 bases from V and 4 bases from J; bases unmatched to any gene: 8. The CDR3 contains 14 residues. The CDR3 DNA is TGTGCCAGCAGATTCGGGACAGCTCGAGAGACCCAGTACTTC. Protein product: CASRFGTARETQYF.

The chain has TRBV7-9 and TRBJ1-4; weak D call: TRBD1 (5 bases). Per germline, CDR1 SEHNR and CDR2 FQNEAQ (reference sequence). The CDR3 runs 14 residues. Trimming left V 2 bases short and J 7 bases short, with 11 bases between. CDR3 amino acids: CASSLRQFSEKLFF. The DNA for the CDR3 is TGTGCCAGCAGCTTAAGACAGTTTTCTGAAAAACTGTTTTTT.

CDR3 loop: CSALLRQGYAYNEQFF. CDR3 sequence (DNA): TGCAGCGCCCTTTTGCGACAGGGCTATGCCTACAATGAGCAGTTCTTC. The rearrangement joins TRBV29-1 to TRBJ2-1, with 7 bases matching TRBD1. V trimming: 7 bases; J trimming: 2 bases; junction bases outside the gene matches: 14. The CDR3 loop spans 16 amino acids. Germline CDR1 and CDR2: SQVTM and ANQGSEA.

This clonotype appeared many times. This chain connects TRBV7-8 to TRBJ2-1; D is unresolved. Germline V gene sequence: CDR1 SGHVS, CDR2 FQNEAQ. Trimming cost V 1 base and J 10 bases, with 11 bases left between them. CDR3 length equals 13 residues. The DNA for the CDR3 is TGTGCCAGCAGCTTAGGAAGGGTTTGGGAGCAGTTCTTC. Translating it yields CASSLGRVWEQFF.

This clonotype was seen only a few times. J is TRBJ2-3 and V is TRBV20-1; the match to TRBD2 covers 7 bases. Germline CDR1 DFQATT, CDR2 SNEGSKA (reference sequence). The V gene end was trimmed by 1 base and the J gene end by 2 bases; junction bases not matched to a gene: 9. The CDR3 sequence is 16 residues long. CDR3 coding DNA: TGCAGTGCTAGAGCCGGTGCTAGCGGCACCACAGATACGCAGTATTTT. Its translation is CSARAGASGTTDTQYF.

The chain employs TRBV7-2 and TRBJ2-3; 8 nucleotides agree with TRBD2. The V and J ends lost 1 base and 5 bases, in that order; junction bases with no gene match: 11. Per the germline V gene, CDR1 is SGHTA and CDR2 is FQGNSA. This CDR3 has 17 residues. This CDR3 reads CASSLVTSATLGDTQYF. DNA for the CDR3: TGTGCCAGCAGCTTAGTGACTAGCGCCACGTTGGGAGATACGCAGTATTTT.

This clonotype appeared once. V gene TRBV6-2 or TRBV6-3 combines with J gene TRBJ2-1, with D possibly being TRBD1 or TRBD2 (5 bases each). This CDR3 spans 16 amino acids. V was trimmed by 5 bases and J by 5 bases, leaving 19 bases between them. Germline V gene lookup returns CDR1 MNHEY and CDR2 SVGEGT. CDR3 loop: CASSPRYGDGDNEQFF. CDR3 DNA sequence: TGTGCCAGCAGTCCACGTTATGGGGACGGAGACAATGAGCAGTTCTTC.

This clonotype has a handful of counts. J is TRBJ2-5 and V is TRBV7-9; D is perhaps TRBD2 (5 bases). CDR1 SEHNR and CDR2 FQNEAQ come from the germline V gene (reference sequence). The CDR3 length is 13 residues. Trimming stripped 4 bases from V and 3 bases from J, with 9 bases between. The CDR3 region is CASSSLGEETQYF. As DNA, the CDR3 is TGTGCCAGCAGCTCCCTCGGGGAAGAGACCCAGTACTTC.

The gene calls are TRBV12-3 or TRBV12-4 and TRBJ2-1; D gene ambiguous. The CDR3 loop spans 13 amino acids. V lost 3 bases and J lost 8, with 11 bases in between. The CDR3 is CASSLMITDEQFF. In nucleotides, the CDR3 is TGTGCCAGCAGTTTGATGATAACGGATGAGCAGTTCTTC.

This clonotype was observed many times. The rearrangement uses TRBV20-1 and TRBJ1-3, with D unresolved. Germline CDR1 reads DFQATT; CDR2 reads SNEGSKA (reference sequence). The CDR3 totals 15 residues. Trimming took off 1 base at V and 0 bases at J, with 10 bases between the two ends. In nucleotides, the CDR3 is TGCAGTGCTAGAGTAACACAGCTCTCTGGAAACACCATATATTTT. Translated, it gives CSARVTQLSGNTIYF.

The chain links TRBV20-1 to TRBJ2-1, with D possibly being TRBD2 (6 bases). The CDR3 contains 13 residues. Trimming pared 5 bases from V and 10 bases from J, leaving 18 bases between. Germline loops: CDR1 DFQATT, CDR2 SNEGSKA (reference sequence). The CDR3 spells CSASPFSGPEQFF. CDR3 nucleotide sequence: TGCAGTGCTTCCCCCTTCAGCGGGCCCGAGCAGTTCTTC.

This chain connects TRBV10-2 to TRBJ1-5, with D maybe TRBD1 (6 bases). V shed 3 bases and J shed 6 bases, with 12 bases lying between them. The CDR3 covers 14 residues. Germline values: CDR1 WSHSY, CDR2 SAAADI. CDR3: CASSEEQGGQPQHF. The CDR3, as DNA: TGCGCCAGCAGTGAAGAACAGGGAGGTCAGCCCCAGCATTTT.

The V gene is TRBV6-1, the J gene TRBJ1-4; weak D call: TRBD1 (5 bases). This CDR3 is built from 15 residues. Per the germline V gene, CDR1 is MNHNS and CDR2 is SASEGT. Trimming shortened V by 7 bases and J by 4 bases, and 16 bases separated the two germline ends. CDR3 amino acids: CASNRDRGYNEKLFF. CDR3 DNA: TGTGCCAGCAACCGGGACCGCGGTTATAATGAAAAACTGTTTTTT.

The chain carries TRBV10-3 and TRBJ1-2; no definite D call. CDR1 is ENHRY and CDR2 is SYGVKD in the germline V gene. The CDR3 totals 13 residues. Trimming shortened V by 6 bases and J by 5 bases, and 13 bases separated the two germline ends. This CDR3 is CAIRDEDEYGYTF. The CDR3 DNA is TGTGCCATCAGGGACGAGGACGAATATGGCTACACCTTC.

This clonotype showed up just a few times. The chain combines TRBV2 with TRBJ2-7, with D perhaps matching TRBD1 (6 bases). V shed 8 bases and J shed 3 bases, with 23 bases lying between them. The germline V gene has CDR1 SNHLY and CDR2 FYNNEI. This CDR3 spans 16 amino acids. The CDR3 region has the DNA TGTGCCAGCCGTCTGGGCCTACCCAGGGACATCTACGAGCAGTACTTC. Translated: CASRLGLPRDIYEQYF.

The chain employs TRBV6-1 and TRBJ2-7; 7 positions agree with TRBD2. Germline V gene data show CDR1 as MNHNS and CDR2 as SASEGT. The CDR3 loop spans 13 amino acids. Trimming at V came to 5 bases and at J to 5 bases, leaving 6 bases not matched to a gene. CDR3 residues: CASSPRLAHEQYF. In DNA form, the CDR3 reads TGTGCCAGCAGTCCAAGACTAGCCCACGAGCAGTACTTC.

In this sample, this clonotype turned up a few times. The chain is built from TRBV20-1 and TRBJ1-2, with no clear D. Germline V gives CDR1 DFQATT, CDR2 SNEGSKA (reference sequence). The CDR3 contains 8 residues. CDR3 coding DNA: TGCAACACGGGTGGCTACACCTTC. Its translation: CNTGGYTF.

The J gene is TRBJ2-7, the V gene TRBV7-2; D gene ambiguous. V lost 0 bases and J lost 7, with 16 bases in between. The CDR3 runs 15 residues. Germline V gene lookup returns CDR1 SGHTA and CDR2 FQGNSA. In DNA, the CDR3 is TGTGCCAGCAGCTTAGCAAAGGATTACCGGCTGGAGCAGTACTTC. Its translation is CASSLAKDYRLEQYF.

This clonotype was counted only a few times. The chain employs TRBV6-7 and TRBJ2-1, with TRBD2 identical over 14 bases. TRBV6-7 has ORF status, its function being uncertain. After removal of 10 bases from V and 2 bases from J, the junction contained 10 bases not matched to a gene. The CDR3 is 17 residues long. The CDR3 sequence: CAIKTGTSGGAYNEQFF. CDR3 sequence (DNA): TGTGCCATCAAGACCGGGACTAGCGGGGGAGCCTACAATGAGCAGTTCTTC.